This T cell receptor beta chain appears in the sequencing data of a study of shared clonotypes between healthy human individuals. Replicate PCRs from sorted subsets contained around 200 ng DNA, which is roughly 30,000 T cell genomes. The protocol was immunoSEQ multiplex PCR, while the TCRdb copy is restricted to in-frame clones and leaves out a portion. The table shows approximately 500,000 clones, with about 95% occurring only once. This clone has a single count. The antigen remains unidentified. Whole-study results and caveats: Naive subsets generally had larger estimated richness than memory subsets.

Subsets obtained from CD4+ cells comprised CD45RA+ naive and CD45RA-negative memory cells. V lost 1 base and J lost 4; bases outside the gene matches: 0. The CDR3 sequence is 13 residues long. Per germline, CDR1 SGHNT and CDR2 YENEEA. The V and J genes are TRBV11-3 and TRBJ2-7; 8 bases are shared with TRBD1. This clonotype originated in a woman in her thirties in good health. The sequenced material came from naive CD4+ T cells sorted from blood. Subset denoted: CD45RA+ positively selected. CDR3 nucleotides: TGTGCCAGCAGCTTAGGGACAGGGTACGAGCAGTACTTC. It codes for CASSLGTGYEQYF.